This TCR beta chain was captured by sequencing in a study of blood T cell repertoires in COVID-19. Turning to the study itself: Acute-phase and convalescent COVID-19 samples originated in the United States, Italy and Spain.

V was clipped by 6 bases and J by 1 base, with 6 bases between them. This CDR3 has 13 residues. Germline lookup yields CDR1 KGHDR and CDR2 SFDVKD. The protocol was immunoSEQ multiplex PCR, while the TCRdb copy is restricted to in-frame clones and leaves out a portion. In the table there are tens of thousands of clones, 70% to 90% of which are singletons. J is TRBJ1-5 and V is TRBV24-1; no definite D call. The clonotype was recovered from a man in his fifties or sixties with active COVID-19. The sequenced sample was peripheral blood. The CDR3 DNA follows: TGTGCCACCAGTTCTATAAGCAATCAGCCCCAGCATTTT. Translation gives CATSSISNQPQHF.